This T cell receptor (beta chain) stems from a study of cytomegalovirus exposure and HLA in healthy donors. Whole-study findings and limits: Most likely, a cluster of highly shared sequence variants arose as a sequencing artifact. In an earlier analysis, most TCR beta V segments were productive about 87% or about 30% of the time. Per a later analysis, 15,000 to 20,000 TCR beta sequences showed association with HLA alleles at 0.05 false discovery rate. In a later analysis, HLA-C alleles had the fewest associated TCRs, DRB1 alleles the most.

Details on this clone: Its matching antigen is unknown.

With 3 bases clipped from V and 2 bases from J, the junction kept 6 bases outside the gene matches. CDR3 length equals 15 residues. The germline V gene encodes CDR1 MRHNA and CDR2 SNTAGT. The PCR was carried out with 60 Vbeta primers and 13 Jbeta primers. Here immunoSEQ multiplex PCR was the method, and the copy in TCRdb shows in-frame clones only, minus some. The data hold over 100,000 clones, with about 60% observed a single time. The source is a man aged 40-49 years in good health and CMV-seropositive. The V and J genes are TRBV6-4 and TRBJ2-7; TRBD1 matches at 8 bases. The sample comprised PBMCs. In nucleotides, the CDR3 is TGTGCCAGCAGTGAAGGTACAGGGGGAGCCTACGAGCAGTACTTC. Protein: CASSEGTGGAYEQYF.